This T cell receptor beta chain is from a study of T-cell reconstitution after alpha-beta-depleted transplantation in children. With respect to this clonotype: Its antigen is currently unknown.

Germline lookup yields CDR1 MNHNS and CDR2 SASEGT. V dropped 5 bases and J dropped 6; count of bases not matched to a gene: 11. There are 16 residues in the CDR3. Study-level results: Newly produced T cells mostly provided counts and TCRbeta diversity after one year, as hyperexpanded clones declined. Reportedly, roughly two months post-transplant, alpha-beta T cells arose from several hundred expanded graft clones.

A TCRbeta library incorporating unique molecular identifiers was prepared. TCRdb analysed the PCR reads with MiXCR anew, one entry per CDR3 protein. The table lists just under 350,000 distinct CDR3 sequences, roughly 17% of them singletons. The genes are TRBV6-1 and TRBJ2-2; TRBD2 agrees at 8 bases. The source is a male patient aged 2 to 10 who had a stem cell transplant for acute lymphoblastic leukemia, so the T cells may come from the graft donor. The sequencing here drew on PBMCs, mostly from graft donor cells, taken 360 days after TCRalphabeta/CD19-depleted stem cell transplant. As DNA, the CDR3 is TGTGCCAGCAGTCGCGGACTAGCTCGGACCCCCGGGGAGCTGTTTTTT. Protein: CASSRGLARTPGELFF.